This T cell receptor (beta chain) comes out of a study of T cells in Graves' hyperthyroidism and ophthalmopathy (dated by TCRdb to between 2018 and 2021). Notes on the research overall: To identify distinguishing TCR V-J signatures, a discovery cohort of roughly 100 patients was used, comprising approximately 40 with Graves' ophthalmopathy and 57 with stable Graves' hyperthyroidism. The study also compared thyroid tissue and blood T-cell repertoires from more than five Graves' hyperthyroidism patients. The 95 to 100 discovery patients were divided at random into training and test sets in a 7:3 ratio. Following sampling, methimazole starting at 30 mg daily was given to hyperthyroidism patients, and high-dose intravenous methylprednisolone was given to ophthalmopathy patients. The paper reports TCR Vbeta CDR3 sequencing of about 140 peripheral blood samples: approximately 43 ophthalmopathy, over 70 hyperthyroidism and 17 progressor patients. An independent validation cohort of around 19 hyperthyroidism patients and roughly 16 patients who later progressed to ophthalmopathy tested prospective prediction of ophthalmopathy.

The study excluded patients with uncontrolled infections, other autoimmune diseases, pregnancy or lactation. Diagnoses relied on clinical symptoms, serum thyroxine and TRAb, thyroid ultrasound and orbital computed tomography. Trizol reagent was used to extract total RNA, and RNA quality was then checked on an Agilent 2100 Bioanalyzer. As regards this clonotype: Its cognate antigen has yet to be identified. Base qualities are missing; no much larger clone stands one base away.

Based on the germline V gene, the CDR1 and CDR2 sequences are KGHDR and SFDVKD. The CDR3 numbers 16 residues from cysteine through phenylalanine. The CDR3 DNA has 48 bases and is translated from base 1. V has 2 bases trimmed and J has 5 bases trimmed; junction bases matching no gene number 10. TCR beta CDR3 regions were amplified from RNA transcripts. For the first round of RT-PCR on the TCR CDR3, the HTBI primer set was used together with the Qiagen OneStep RT-PCR kit. Libraries were constructed in a second round of multiplex PCR, after which size selection and purification were performed. Libraries were sequenced paired-end with 100 bp reads on an Illumina HiSeq2000. Under the source paper's analysis protocol: SOAPnuke was used to process the raw data, with reads discarded if the reads contained adapters or uncalled bases, had a mean Phred below 15, or lacked an exact constant-primer or identifier match. COPE v1.2.5 was used to merge the high-quality paired reads, and each unique nucleotide sequence was defined as a clonotype. Clonotypes were aligned to IMGT TRBV, TRBD and TRBJ reference segments using MiTCR v1.1. The analysis was restricted to V-J combinations with a frequency above 0.0001, which together covered 99.2% of the repertoires. A TCS score was defined as the ratio between F50 (clonal expansion) and ExV (chaos), using BLOSUM62-based TCRdist between CDR3 peptides within each V-J. Welch's t-statistics and random forest reduced some 510 V-J features to around 14, which were used in a naive Bayes classifier (R e1071). The Morisita-Horn index was used to measure how similar the thyroid and blood repertoires were. The public reads were run again by TCRdb, first through fastp at Q25 and then through MiXCR, and only productive beta chains were kept. Each entry merges the rows of one CDR3 protein and shows their most common DNA and genes. The V and J calls, along with clone size, are taken from TCRdb and not from the paper's own processing. The sample table contains roughly 510,000 distinct CDR3 sequences; only one count was recorded for about 45% of them. The ten largest clones add up to around 47% of the sample.

Study-wide findings and limitations: In validation, the model predicted progression to ophthalmopathy with about 71% sensitivity and roughly 72% specificity, a median of about 6 months before onset. A model built on a 13 V-J signature distinguished ophthalmopathy from stable hyperthyroidism, reaching 85% to 90% sensitivity and under 84% specificity in cross-validation and 80%/75% in testing. No statistical method was used to fix the sample size in advance, and group allocation was not hidden from the investigators. Most expanded thyroid clonotypes (frequency above 0.001) were also found in blood, which suggests that blood repertoires may mirror thyroid immune responses.

This clonotype originated in an adult woman with Graves' disease, either hyperthyroidism or ophthalmopathy (not recorded which). Rearrangement joined TRBV24-1 to TRBJ2-5, and TRBD2 aligns with 7 junction nucleotides. The sequenced material came from peripheral blood or thyroid tissue (not recorded which). The DNA sequence is as follows: TGTGCCACCAGTGATTCTCCGGGAGGCAAACTTGAGACCCAGTACTTC. The translation is CATSDSPGGKLETQYF.